The rows below give T cell receptor beta chains drawn from one sample of a study of shared clonotypes between healthy human individuals. The data were produced by immunoSEQ multiplex PCR, yet TCRdb's version contains in-frame clones alone and is incomplete. The table includes 1.5 million to 2.5 million clones, just under 95% detected once. The sample comprised naive CD8+ T cells sorted from blood. Receptors were obtained from a man in his late teens or twenties in good health. Each CDR3 is given with its conserved first and last residue. D genes are given only for firm matches. Only part of the rows carry a size: once, few, many, or a class if the clone is expanded.

j_gene: TRBJ2-5
v_gene: TRBV28
d_gene: .
abundance: .
CDR3aa: CASSSTGTEETQYF
CDR3nt: TGTGCCAGCAGTTCGACGGGAACCGAAGAGACCCAGTACTTC

j_gene: TRBJ2-1
v_gene: TRBV7-9
d_gene: .
abundance: .
CDR3aa: CASSPGGRLKNEQFF
CDR3nt: TGTGCCAGCAGCCCCGGGGGCCGCCTTAAAAATGAGCAGTTCTTC

j_gene: TRBJ2-2
v_gene: TRBV5-4
d_gene: TRBD2
abundance: .
CDR3aa: CASSLWGGSGIELFF
CDR3nt: TGTGCCAGCAGCTTGTGGGGGGGTAGCGGGATTGAGCTGTTTTTT

j_gene: TRBJ2-7
v_gene: TRBV6-1
d_gene: .
abundance: .
CDR3aa: CASSDPGHLSYEQYF
CDR3nt: TGTGCCAGCAGTGACCCTGGACACCTCTCCTACGAGCAGTACTTC

j_gene: TRBJ2-7
v_gene: TRBV10-1
d_gene: .
abundance: .
CDR3aa: CASSRDTNYEQYF
CDR3nt: TGCGCCAGCAGCCGGGACACGAACTACGAGCAGTACTTC

j_gene: TRBJ1-4
v_gene: TRBV6-5
d_gene: .
abundance: .
CDR3aa: CASSPIQRQELFF
CDR3nt: TGTGCCAGCAGTCCAATCCAGAGACAGGAACTGTTTTTT

j_gene: TRBJ1-5
v_gene: TRBV6-1
d_gene: .
abundance: few
CDR3aa: CASIDWQVSNQPQHF
CDR3nt: TGTGCCAGCATCGACTGGCAGGTGAGCAATCAGCCCCAGCATTTT

j_gene: TRBJ2-2
v_gene: TRBV6-5
d_gene: .
abundance: .
CDR3aa: CASSITGPTGELFF
CDR3nt: TGTGCCAGCAGTATAACAGGGCCCACCGGGGAGCTGTTTTTT

j_gene: TRBJ2-1
v_gene: TRBV5-6
d_gene: .
abundance: .
CDR3aa: CASRSNNEQFF
CDR3nt: TGTGCCAGCAGATCAAACAATGAGCAGTTCTTC

j_gene: TRBJ2-7
v_gene: TRBV5-6
d_gene: .
abundance: .
CDR3aa: CASSSTTVREQYF
CDR3nt: TGTGCCAGCAGCTCTACGACGGTACGCGAGCAGTACTTC

j_gene: TRBJ1-4
v_gene: TRBV9
d_gene: .
abundance: .
CDR3aa: CASSVQGLHNEKLFF
CDR3nt: TGTGCCAGCAGCGTACAGGGGCTTCATAATGAAAAACTGTTTTTT

j_gene: TRBJ2-7
v_gene: TRBV13
d_gene: .
abundance: .
CDR3aa: CASSLTRDGDSYEQYF
CDR3nt: TGTGCCAGCAGCTTGACCAGGGATGGGGACTCCTACGAGCAGTACTTC

j_gene: TRBJ1-1
v_gene: TRBV5-1
d_gene: .
abundance: .
CDR3aa: CASRGEGLLNTEAFF
CDR3nt: TGCGCCAGCAGGGGGGAAGGCCTTCTGAACACTGAAGCTTTCTTT

j_gene: TRBJ1-3
v_gene: TRBV28
d_gene: .
abundance: .
CDR3aa: CASSLYYREPGNTIYF
CDR3nt: TGTGCCAGCAGTTTGTATTACAGGGAGCCCGGAAACACCATATATTTT

j_gene: TRBJ2-7
v_gene: TRBV11-2
d_gene: .
abundance: .
CDR3aa: CASSLSGADSYEQYF
CDR3nt: TGTGCCAGCAGCTTATCAGGGGCAGACTCCTACGAGCAGTACTTC

j_gene: TRBJ2-7
v_gene: TRBV2
d_gene: TRBD2
abundance: .
CDR3aa: CASRGLAGGSYEQYF
CDR3nt: TGTGCCAGCAGAGGTCTAGCGGGAGGATCCTACGAGCAGTACTTC

j_gene: TRBJ2-7
v_gene: TRBV5-8
d_gene: .
abundance: .
CDR3aa: CASSVSTGGVHEQYF
CDR3nt: TGTGCCAGCAGCGTGTCAACAGGGGGGGTCCACGAGCAGTACTTC

j_gene: TRBJ2-3
v_gene: TRBV28
d_gene: .
abundance: .
CDR3aa: CASSLVGSTDTQYF
CDR3nt: TGTGCCAGCAGTTTGGTTGGGTCCACAGATACGCAGTATTTT

j_gene: TRBJ2-7
v_gene: TRBV7-9
d_gene: TRBD2
abundance: .
CDR3aa: CASSLAGTIDEQYF
CDR3nt: TGTGCCAGCAGCTTAGCCGGGACTATCGACGAGCAGTACTTC

j_gene: TRBJ2-7
v_gene: TRBV4-1
d_gene: TRBD1
abundance: .
CDR3aa: CASSQVLGTAAYEQYF
CDR3nt: TGCGCCAGCAGCCAAGTGTTAGGGACAGCGGCCTACGAGCAGTACTTC

j_gene: TRBJ2-5
v_gene: TRBV5-5
d_gene: TRBD1
abundance: .
CDR3aa: CASEDSGTGQETQYF
CDR3nt: TGTGCCAGCGAAGACTCCGGGACAGGTCAAGAGACCCAGTACTTC

j_gene: TRBJ2-7
v_gene: TRBV7-8
d_gene: TRBD2
abundance: once
CDR3aa: CASSLGGRGDAYEQYF
CDR3nt: TGTGCCAGCAGCTTAGGTGGGCGGGGGGACGCCTACGAGCAGTACTTC

j_gene: TRBJ1-4
v_gene: TRBV6-5
d_gene: TRBD1
abundance: .
CDR3aa: CASSSGQGLEKLFF
CDR3nt: TGTGCCAGCAGTTCTGGACAGGGACTTGAAAAACTGTTTTTT

j_gene: TRBJ1-5
v_gene: TRBV11-2
d_gene: .
abundance: .
CDR3aa: CASSLEGQPPQHF
CDR3nt: TGTGCCAGCAGCTTAGAGGGTCAGCCGCCCCAGCATTTT

j_gene: TRBJ2-4
v_gene: TRBV4-3
d_gene: .
abundance: .
CDR3aa: CASSPGGGQLGNIQYF
CDR3nt: TGCGCCAGCAGCCCGGGGGGGGGACAGTTGGGCAACATTCAGTACTTC

j_gene: TRBJ1-5
v_gene: TRBV9
d_gene: .
abundance: .
CDR3aa: CASSVGDINQPQHF
CDR3nt: TGTGCCAGCAGCGTAGGGGACATCAATCAGCCCCAGCATTTT

j_gene: TRBJ2-3
v_gene: TRBV5-4
d_gene: .
abundance: .
CDR3aa: CASSWATDTQYF
CDR3nt: TGTGCCAGCAGCTGGGCCACAGATACGCAGTATTTT

j_gene: TRBJ2-3
v_gene: TRBV5-1
d_gene: .
abundance: once
CDR3aa: CASSPRGPPTDTQYF
CDR3nt: TGCGCCAGCAGCCCTAGGGGTCCCCCCACAGATACGCAGTATTTT

j_gene: TRBJ2-3
v_gene: TRBV19
d_gene: .
abundance: .
CDR3aa: CASYGRVTDTQYF
CDR3nt: TGTGCCAGTTATGGCCGGGTCACAGATACGCAGTATTTT

j_gene: TRBJ2-1
v_gene: TRBV27
d_gene: .
abundance: .
CDR3aa: CASSAFPSYNEQFF
CDR3nt: TGTGCCAGCAGTGCCTTCCCCTCCTACAATGAGCAGTTCTTC

j_gene: TRBJ1-2
v_gene: TRBV29-1
d_gene: TRBD1
abundance: .
CDR3aa: CSVVEDRGFNYGYTF
CDR3nt: TGCAGCGTTGTGGAGGACAGGGGGTTTAACTATGGCTACACCTTC

j_gene: TRBJ2-5
v_gene: TRBV11-2
d_gene: TRBD1
abundance: once
CDR3aa: CASSLGNRDRGQETQYF
CDR3nt: TGTGCCAGCAGCTTAGGTAACCGGGACAGGGGACAAGAGACCCAGTACTTC

j_gene: TRBJ1-1
v_gene: TRBV29-1
d_gene: .
abundance: .
CDR3aa: CSVGGANTEAFF
CDR3nt: TGCAGCGTGGGCGGGGCGAACACTGAAGCTTTCTTT

j_gene: TRBJ2-5
v_gene: TRBV11-2
d_gene: .
abundance: .
CDR3aa: CASSLRDGQETQYF
CDR3nt: TGTGCCAGCAGCTTGAGGGACGGACAAGAGACCCAGTACTTC

j_gene: TRBJ2-7
v_gene: TRBV4-1
d_gene: .
abundance: .
CDR3aa: CASSQAVSVLNEQYF
CDR3nt: TGCGCCAGCAGCCAAGCCGTGTCGGTTTTGAACGAGCAGTACTTC

j_gene: TRBJ2-3
v_gene: TRBV27
d_gene: .
abundance: .
CDR3aa: CASSLFGGRTDTQYF
CDR3nt: TGTGCCAGCAGTCTCTTTGGAGGCCGCACAGATACGCAGTATTTT

j_gene: TRBJ2-3
v_gene: TRBV6-5
d_gene: TRBD2
abundance: .
CDR3aa: CASSYGGLAPTDTQYF
CDR3nt: TGTGCCAGCAGTTACGGGGGACTAGCTCCCACAGATACGCAGTATTTT

j_gene: TRBJ2-5
v_gene: TRBV7-9
d_gene: TRBD1
abundance: .
CDR3aa: CASRPGGWETQYF
CDR3nt: TGTGCCAGCAGACCAGGGGGCTGGGAGACCCAGTACTTC

j_gene: TRBJ1-2
v_gene: TRBV5-6
d_gene: .
abundance: .
CDR3aa: CASSLMSLYGYTF
CDR3nt: TGTGCCAGCAGCTTGATGAGTCTCTATGGCTACACCTTC

j_gene: TRBJ2-7
v_gene: TRBV4-3
d_gene: .
abundance: .
CDR3aa: CASSPLTGQTYEQYF
CDR3nt: TGCGCCAGCAGCCCGCTCACCGGTCAAACCTACGAGCAGTACTTC

j_gene: TRBJ2-2
v_gene: TRBV27
d_gene: .
abundance: .
CDR3aa: CASSLLGATGELFF
CDR3nt: TGTGCCAGCAGTTTATTGGGTGCCACCGGGGAGCTGTTTTTT

j_gene: TRBJ1-2
v_gene: TRBV29-1
d_gene: .
abundance: .
CDR3aa: CSVDVTEGGYTF
CDR3nt: TGCAGCGTTGATGTGACAGAAGGTGGCTACACCTTC

j_gene: TRBJ2-7
v_gene: TRBV4-1
d_gene: .
abundance: .
CDR3aa: CASSQVPTADYEQYF
CDR3nt: TGCGCCAGCAGCCAAGTTCCCACAGCGGACTACGAGCAGTACTTC

j_gene: TRBJ2-7
v_gene: TRBV6-6
d_gene: .
abundance: .
CDR3aa: CASSYSDGTYEQYF
CDR3nt: TGTGCCAGCAGTTACTCGGACGGGACCTACGAGCAGTACTTC

j_gene: TRBJ1-1
v_gene: TRBV6-5
d_gene: TRBD1
abundance: .
CDR3aa: CASSYLGQGNTEAFF
CDR3nt: TGTGCCAGCAGTTACCTGGGACAGGGTAACACTGAAGCTTTCTTT

j_gene: TRBJ1-1
v_gene: TRBV19
d_gene: .
abundance: .
CDR3aa: CASSSGGLNTEAFF
CDR3nt: TGTGCCAGTAGTTCCGGGGGTTTAAACACTGAAGCTTTCTTT

j_gene: TRBJ2-1
v_gene: TRBV19
d_gene: TRBD2
abundance: .
CDR3aa: CASSIPSGVYNEQFF
CDR3nt: TGTGCCAGTAGTATACCTAGCGGAGTCTACAATGAGCAGTTCTTC